This T cell receptor beta chain originates from a study of human T cells and chemical hapten exposure. Study-level information: Small volume differences among pooled libraries mainly caused per-sample TCR yield variation. Study conclusions and caveats: TCRs exceeding a frequency of 1 in 1000 stayed unchanged under DPC sensitization.

The library labeled individual cDNA molecules by adding unique molecular identifiers to them. Original processing notes: Counting gave a median of approximately 96,000 TCRs per sample, with values ranging from about 23,224 to 750,000. TCRdb redid the calling of the 5' RACE reads with MiXCR, one entry per CDR3 protein. TCRdb, rather than the study authors, made the V and J calls. The sample consists of 95,000 to 120,000 distinct CDR3 sequences, 15% to 20% of them appearing once. Details on this clonotype: What it recognizes is unknown.

The CDR3 contains 16 residues. Germline V CDR1 and CDR2: SGHVS, FNYEAQ. Trimming left V 1 base short and J 5 bases short, with 15 bases between. The authors extracted total RNA from unfractionated whole blood. The sequence came from a human donor in good health. The chain joins TRBV7-6 to TRBJ1-5; tentative D call: TRBD1 (5 bases). CDR3: CASSLDPGGSDQPQHF. The DNA of the CDR3 is TGTGCCAGCAGCTTAGACCCCGGGGGTTCGGATCAGCCCCAGCATTTT.